Each of the 18 T cell receptor beta chains below was sequenced from the same sample in a study of blood T cell repertoires in COVID-19. TCRdb's copy holds only in-frame clones and misses some; the assay was immunoSEQ multiplex PCR. In the table there are about 200,000 clones, around 88% of which are singletons. Sequenced: PBMCs or T cells enriched from blood (not recorded which). Receptors were obtained from a man aged 40-49 years with acute COVID-19.

The rearrangement links TRBV21-1 to TRBJ2-1; TRBD1 was called by the table and not checked on the DNA. TRBV21-1 is labeled a pseudogene. The CDR3 sequence is 15 residues long. In nucleotides, the CDR3 is TGTGCCAGCAGCCAACCAGAACGGAGGGGACAGGAAACGTTCTTC. Residues: CASSQPERRGQETFF.

V gene TRBV5-5 combines with J gene TRBJ1-3; a possible D gene is TRBD1 (6 bases). The V gene's germline CDR1 is SGHKS and CDR2 YYEKEE (reference sequence). This CDR3 has 14 residues. Trimming stripped 6 bases from V and 7 bases from J, with 17 bases between. The CDR3 bases are TGTGCCAGCAACCCCATGGGGGCCAGTAACACCATATATTTT. Its translation is CASNPMGASNTIYF.

The chain employs TRBV30 and TRBJ2-3, with a tentative D call TRBD2 (6 bases). This CDR3 region has 15 residues. V shed 1 base and J shed 2 bases, with 13 bases lying between them. The germline V gene encodes CDR1 GTSNPN and CDR2 SVGIG (reference sequence). The CDR3 loop reads CAWSGARGTTDTQYF. The DNA for the CDR3 is TGTGCCTGGAGTGGGGCGCGGGGAACCACAGATACGCAGTATTTT. Full variable domain (remainder filled in from reference TRBV30 and TRBJ2-3): SQTIHQWPATLVQPVGSPLSLECTVEGTSNPNLYWYRQAAGRGLQLLFYSVGIGQISSEVPQNLSASRPQDRQFILSSKKLLLSDSGFYLCAWSGARGTTDTQYFGPGTRLTVL.

This chain links TRBV5-5 with TRBJ2-2; 8 bases are a match to TRBD2. Looked up from germline, CDR1 is SGHKS and CDR2 is YYEKEE (reference sequence). The V and J ends lost 2 bases and 5 bases, in that order; junction bases with no gene match: 8. The CDR3 has 16 amino acids. The CDR3 is CASSFSGLVVTGELFF. The CDR3 nucleotides are TGTGCCAGCAGCTTTTCGGGACTAGTGGTGACCGGGGAGCTGTTTTTT. Combining the CDR3 with reference TRBV5-5 and TRBJ2-2 gives the whole variable domain DAGVTQSPTHLIKTRGQQVTLRCSPISGHKSVSWYQQVLGQGPQFIFQYYEKEERGRGNFPDRFSARQFPNYSSELNVNALLLGDSALYLCASSFSGLVVTGELFFGEGSRLTVL.

The CDR3, as DNA: TGTGCCAGCAGTGAAGGGACTAGCGGGAGTGGGAATGAGCAGTTCTTC. Its translation is CASSEGTSGSGNEQFF. The chain uses TRBV2 and TRBJ2-1; TRBD2 matches 13 bases. Per germline, CDR1 SNHLY and CDR2 FYNNEI. The CDR3 loop spans 16 amino acids. Trimming cost V 1 base and J 7 bases; bases outside gene matches: 4.

Only one count was recorded for this clone. This chain joins TRBV6-6 and TRBJ1-6; D is perhaps TRBD1 (5 bases). Germline V gene data show CDR1 as MNHNY and CDR2 as SVGAGI (reference sequence). The ends were cut back, 4 bases at V and 10 bases at J, with 20 bases in the middle. This CDR3 has 16 residues. DNA for the CDR3: TGTGCCAGCAGTTCGCGTTCGGGACTTGGCAACTCACCCCTCCACTTT. It specifies CASSSRSGLGNSPLHF.

The rearrangement uses TRBV30 and TRBJ1-6, with TRBD1 as a possible D gene (6 bases). CDR1 and CDR2 from the germline V gene are GTSNPN and SVGIG (reference sequence). There are 13 residues in the CDR3. Trimming took off 4 bases at V and 7 bases at J, with 11 bases between the two ends. The CDR3 here is CAWIAGANSPLHF. CDR3 nucleotide sequence: TGTGCCTGGATAGCAGGGGCCAATTCACCCCTCCACTTT.

The chain couples TRBV4-3 to TRBJ2-3; 9 bases are shared with TRBD2. Germline V gives CDR1 LGHNA, CDR2 YSLEER. The V and J ends lost 4 bases and 2 bases, in that order; junction bases with no gene match: 10. The CDR3 sequence is 17 residues long. The CDR3 DNA follows: TGCGCCAGCAGCCCTGAAATAGCGGGAGTCAACACAGATACGCAGTATTTT. Amino acid sequence: CASSPEIAGVNTDTQYF.

The chain combines TRBV18 with TRBJ1-3; no clear D gene. The length of the CDR3 is 13 residues. The germline V and J ends were trimmed by 2 bases and 6 bases, with 8 bases remaining between them. The germline gives CDR1 KGHSH, CDR2 LQKENI. This CDR3 reads CASSPAGENTIYF. DNA of the CDR3: TGTGCCAGCTCACCAGCAGGCGAAAACACCATATATTTT.

J is TRBJ2-3 and V is TRBV10-3, with D possibly TRBD2 on 5 matching bases. The length of the CDR3 is 15 residues. The ends were cut back, 4 bases at V and 4 bases at J, with 15 bases in the middle. From germline, CDR1 is ENHRY and CDR2 SYGVKD. The CDR3 sequence: CAISGGREMADTQYF. The CDR3 DNA sequence: TGTGCCATCAGTGGAGGGAGAGAGATGGCAGATACGCAGTATTTT.

The chain combines TRBV7-8 with TRBJ1-5; 8 nucleotides match TRBD1. CDR1 and CDR2 from the germline V gene are SGHVS and FQNEAQ. The trim removed 3 bases at V and 3 bases at J, leaving 4 bases unmatched. The CDR3 covers 15 residues. CDR3 bases: TGTGCCAGCAGCTTGACAGGGGCCCTCAATCAGCCCCAGCATTTT. Translation: CASSLTGALNQPQHF. Using reference TRBV7-8 and TRBJ1-5 for the parts outside the CDR3, the full variable domain is GAGVSQSPRYKVAKRGQDVALRCDPISGHVSLFWYQQALGQGPEFLTYFQNEAQLDKSGLPSDRFFAERPEGSVSTLKIQRTQQEDSAVYLCASSLTGALNQPQHFGDGTRLSIL.

The chain couples TRBV2 to TRBJ2-7, with TRBD1 identical over 8 bases. J lost 4 bases, V lost 10 bases, and 9 bases had no gene match. The CDR3 is made up of 13 amino acids. Germline CDR1 reads SNHLY; CDR2 reads FYNNEI. In nucleotides, the CDR3 is TGTGCCAACTTGGGGACAGGACTATACGAGCAGTACTTC. Amino acids: CANLGTGLYEQYF.

This clone was seen a few times. CDR3 sequence (DNA): TGCGCCAGCAGCTTGGATTCGGGGACTAGTGTAAATGAGCAGTTCTTC. Protein: CASSLDSGTSVNEQFF. The chain couples TRBV5-1 to TRBJ2-1; 8 bases are a match to TRBD2. J gave up 7 bases and V 0 bases, and 9 bases lay outside the gene matches. The CDR3 length is 16 residues. CDR1 and CDR2 (germline): SGHRS, YFSETQ.

This chain joins TRBV7-9 and TRBJ2-1; 11 positions match TRBD2. The CDR3 is 15 amino acids. The germline V gene has CDR1 SEHNR and CDR2 FQNEAQ (reference sequence). Trimming took 3 bases from V and 7 from J; bases not matched to a gene: 5. CDR3 bases: TGTGCCAGCAGCTTGTTGGGACTAGCGGTTAATGAGCAGTTCTTC. Translating it yields CASSLLGLAVNEQFF.

This clone appeared a few times. CDR3 loop: CASSGSSYEQYF. CDR3 nucleotide sequence: TGTGCCAGCAGTGGGAGCTCCTACGAGCAGTACTTC. The chain is built from TRBV25-1 and TRBJ2-7; unclear D gene. This CDR3 comprises 12 residues. V lost 4 bases to trimming and J lost 0 bases, with 4 bases between them. Germline values: CDR1 MGHDK, CDR2 SYGVNS.

V usage is TRBV6-6 and J usage is TRBJ1-2, with D possibly TRBD1 on 5 matching bases. The V gene lost 6 bases and the J gene lost 0 bases, with 8 bases spanning the gap. Germline V gives CDR1 MNHNY, CDR2 SVGAGI (reference sequence). The CDR3 loop spans 13 amino acids. CDR3 loop: CASRRGANYGYTF. The CDR3 bases are TGTGCCAGCAGAAGGGGCGCTAACTATGGCTACACCTTC.

A few counts support this clone. The V gene is TRBV6-2 or TRBV6-3, the J gene TRBJ2-7, with 13 positions matching TRBD2. The CDR3 consists of 18 residues. The germline V gene has CDR1 MNHEY and CDR2 SVGEGT. Trimming took 2 bases from V and 0 from J; bases not matched to a gene: 7. The CDR3 bases are TGTGCCAGCAGTTACCGGACTAGCGGGAGAACCGGCTCCTACGAGCAGTACTTC. This translates into CASSYRTSGRTGSYEQYF.

This sequence joins TRBV28 and TRBJ2-3; no clear D gene. Trimming left V 5 bases short and J 1 base short, with 7 bases between. The CDR3 covers 13 residues. Germline CDR1 and CDR2: MDHEN and SYDVKM. The DNA for the CDR3 is TGTGCCAGCAGTCCGCAGGGCACAGATACGCAGTATTTT. Its translation: CASSPQGTDTQYF.